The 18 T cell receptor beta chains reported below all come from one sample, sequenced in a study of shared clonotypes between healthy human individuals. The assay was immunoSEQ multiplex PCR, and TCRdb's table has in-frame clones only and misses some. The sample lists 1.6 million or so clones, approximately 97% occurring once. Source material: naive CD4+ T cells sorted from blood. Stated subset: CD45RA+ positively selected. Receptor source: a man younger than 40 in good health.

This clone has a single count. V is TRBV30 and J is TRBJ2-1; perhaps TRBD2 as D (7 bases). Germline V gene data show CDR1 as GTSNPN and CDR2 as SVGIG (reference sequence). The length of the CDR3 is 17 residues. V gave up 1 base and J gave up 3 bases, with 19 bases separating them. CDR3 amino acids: CAWSGGGRGENYNEQFF. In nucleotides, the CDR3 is TGTGCCTGGAGTGGAGGAGGGAGGGGGGAGAACTACAATGAGCAGTTCTTC.

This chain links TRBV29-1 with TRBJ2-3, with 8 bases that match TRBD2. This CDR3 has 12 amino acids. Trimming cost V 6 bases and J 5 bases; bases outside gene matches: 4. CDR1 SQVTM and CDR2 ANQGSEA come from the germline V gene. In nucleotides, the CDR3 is TGCAGCGTAGGGACTAGAGGAGATACGCAGTATTTT. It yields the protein CSVGTRGDTQYF.

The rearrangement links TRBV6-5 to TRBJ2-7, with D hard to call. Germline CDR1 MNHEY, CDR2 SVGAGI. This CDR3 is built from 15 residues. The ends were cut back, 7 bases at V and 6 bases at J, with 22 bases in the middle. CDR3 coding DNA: TGTGCCAGCACCGCCGATCGCCCGGGTTGGTCCGAGCAGTACTTC. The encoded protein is CASTADRPGWSEQYF.

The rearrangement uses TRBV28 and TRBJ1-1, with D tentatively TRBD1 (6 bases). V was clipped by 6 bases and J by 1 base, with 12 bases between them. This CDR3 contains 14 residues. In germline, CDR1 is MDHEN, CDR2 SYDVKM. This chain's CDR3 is CASSRGGWNTEAFF. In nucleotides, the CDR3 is TGTGCCAGCAGCAGGGGCGGATGGAACACTGAAGCTTTCTTT.

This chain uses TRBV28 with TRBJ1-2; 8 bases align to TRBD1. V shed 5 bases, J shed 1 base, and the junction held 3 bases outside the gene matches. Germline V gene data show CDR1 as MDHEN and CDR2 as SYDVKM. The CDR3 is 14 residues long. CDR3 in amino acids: CASSPTGGNYGYTF. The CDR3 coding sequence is TGTGCCAGCAGTCCAACAGGGGGTAACTATGGCTACACCTTC.

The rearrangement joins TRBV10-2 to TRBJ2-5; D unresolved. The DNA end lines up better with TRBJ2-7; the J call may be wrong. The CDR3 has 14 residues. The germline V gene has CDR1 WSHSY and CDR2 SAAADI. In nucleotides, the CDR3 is TGCGCCAGCAGTGAGACTCACCTGAACTACGAGCAGTACTTC. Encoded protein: CASSETHLNYEQYF.

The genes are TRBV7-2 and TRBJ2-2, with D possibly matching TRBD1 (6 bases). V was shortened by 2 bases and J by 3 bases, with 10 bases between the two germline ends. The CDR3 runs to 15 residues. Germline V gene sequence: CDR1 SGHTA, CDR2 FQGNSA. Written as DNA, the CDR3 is TGTGCCAGCAGCTTAAAGGGGGATCACACCGGGGAGCTGTTTTTT. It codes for CASSLKGDHTGELFF. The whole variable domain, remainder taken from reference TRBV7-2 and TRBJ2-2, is GAGVSQSPSNKVTEKGKDVELRCDPISGHTALYWYRQSLGQGLEFLIYFQGNSAPDKSGLPSDRFSAERTGGSVSTLTIQRTQQEDSAVYLCASSLKGDHTGELFFGEGSRLTVL.

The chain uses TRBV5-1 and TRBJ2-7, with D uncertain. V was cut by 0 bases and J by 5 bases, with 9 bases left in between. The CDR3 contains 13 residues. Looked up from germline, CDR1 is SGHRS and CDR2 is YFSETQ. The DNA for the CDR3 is TGCGCCAGCAGCTTGGGACACGGCAACGAGCAGTACTTC. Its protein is CASSLGHGNEQYF.

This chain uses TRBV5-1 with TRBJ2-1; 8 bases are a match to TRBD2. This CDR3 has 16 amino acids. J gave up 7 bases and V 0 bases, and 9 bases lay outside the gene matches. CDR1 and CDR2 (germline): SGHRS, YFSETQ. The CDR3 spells CASSLAGTRVGNEQFF. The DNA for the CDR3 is TGCGCCAGCAGCTTGGCCGGGACTAGGGTTGGAAATGAGCAGTTCTTC.

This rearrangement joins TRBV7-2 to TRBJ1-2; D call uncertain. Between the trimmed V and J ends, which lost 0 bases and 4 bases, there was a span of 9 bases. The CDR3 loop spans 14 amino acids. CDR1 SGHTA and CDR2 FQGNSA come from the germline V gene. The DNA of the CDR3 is TGTGCCAGCAGCTTAGCGGGGTTAGGCTATGGCTACACCTTC. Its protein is CASSLAGLGYGYTF.

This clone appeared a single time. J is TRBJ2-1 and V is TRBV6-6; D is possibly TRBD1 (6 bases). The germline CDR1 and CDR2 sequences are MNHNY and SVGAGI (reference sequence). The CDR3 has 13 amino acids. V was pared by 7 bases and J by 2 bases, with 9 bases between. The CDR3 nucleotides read TGTGCCAGCACCAAGGGGGCCTACAATGAGCAGTTCTTC. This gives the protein CASTKGAYNEQFF.

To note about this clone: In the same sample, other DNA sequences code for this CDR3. The chain's CDR3 is CASSSGNQPQHF. In DNA, the CDR3 is TGTGCCAGCAGCAGTGGCAATCAGCCCCAGCATTTT. This chain connects TRBV28 to TRBJ1-5; D is uncertain. Germline CDR1 is MDHEN and CDR2 is SYDVKM. Trimming removed 6 bases from V and 2 bases from J, with 5 bases in between. This CDR3 region has 12 residues.

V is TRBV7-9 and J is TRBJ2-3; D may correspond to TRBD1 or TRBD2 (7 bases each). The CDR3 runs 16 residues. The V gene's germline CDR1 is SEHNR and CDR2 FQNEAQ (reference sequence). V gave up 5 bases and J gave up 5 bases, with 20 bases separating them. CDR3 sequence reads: CASSQGRGLSGDTQYF. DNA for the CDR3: TGTGCCAGCAGCCAAGGGAGGGGGCTGAGTGGAGATACGCAGTATTTT.

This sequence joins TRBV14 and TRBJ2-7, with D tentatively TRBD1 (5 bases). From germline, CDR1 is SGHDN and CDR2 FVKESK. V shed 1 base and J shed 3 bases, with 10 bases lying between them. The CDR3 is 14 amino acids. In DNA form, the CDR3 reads TGTGCCAGCAGCCAAGGGACATTTATCTACGAGCAGTACTTC. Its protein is CASSQGTFIYEQYF.

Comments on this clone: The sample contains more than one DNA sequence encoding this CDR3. This CDR3 is CASSSGQSSYNEQFF. Here the CDR3 DNA reads TGTGCCAGCAGCTCTGGACAGAGCTCCTACAATGAGCAGTTCTTC. This chain joins TRBV7-9 and TRBJ2-1; TRBD1 might be the D (6 bases). CDR3 size: 15 residues. Between the trimmed V and J ends, which lost 4 bases and 0 bases, there was a span of 10 bases. Germline CDR1 reads SEHNR; CDR2 reads FQNEAQ (reference sequence).

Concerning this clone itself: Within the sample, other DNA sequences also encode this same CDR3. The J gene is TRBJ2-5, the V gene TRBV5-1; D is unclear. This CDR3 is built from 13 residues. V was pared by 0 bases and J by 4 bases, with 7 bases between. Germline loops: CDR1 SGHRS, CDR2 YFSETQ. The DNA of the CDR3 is TGCGCCAGCAGCTTGGGGTCTGCAGAGACCCAGTACTTC. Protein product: CASSLGSAETQYF. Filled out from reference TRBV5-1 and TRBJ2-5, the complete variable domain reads KAGVTQTPRYLIKTRGQQVTLSCSPISGHRSVSWYQQTPGQGLQFLFEYFSETQRNKGNFPGRFSGRQFSNSRSEMNVSTLELGDSALYLCASSLGSAETQYFGPGTRLLVL.

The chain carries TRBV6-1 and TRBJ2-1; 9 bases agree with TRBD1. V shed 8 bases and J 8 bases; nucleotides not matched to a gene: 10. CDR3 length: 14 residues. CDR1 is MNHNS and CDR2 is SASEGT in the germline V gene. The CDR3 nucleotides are TGTGCCAGCTGGTTGGACAGGGGCGGCGATGAGCAGTTCTTC. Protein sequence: CASWLDRGGDEQFF.

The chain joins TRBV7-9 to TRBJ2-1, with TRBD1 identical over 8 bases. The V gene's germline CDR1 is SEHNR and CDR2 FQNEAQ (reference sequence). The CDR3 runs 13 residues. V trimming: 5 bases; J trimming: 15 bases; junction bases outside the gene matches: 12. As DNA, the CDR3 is TGTGCCAGCAGCCCATCTCGACAGGGGTTTATGTTCTTC. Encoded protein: CASSPSRQGFMFF. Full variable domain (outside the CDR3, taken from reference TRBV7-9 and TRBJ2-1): DTGVSQNPRHKITKRGQNVTFRCDPISEHNRLYWYRQTLGQGPEFLTYFQNEAQLEKSRLLSDRFSAERPKGSFSTLEIQRTEQGDSAMYLCASSPSRQGFMFFGPGTRLTVL.